Listed below are T cell receptor beta chains from one sample, sequenced in a study of blood T cell repertoires in COVID-19. Data came from immunoSEQ multiplex PCR; TCRdb stores just in-frame clones and leaves some out. The table shows 350,000 to 400,000 clones, with 88% occurring only once. Sample: PBMCs or T cells enriched from blood (not recorded which). The origin of the receptors is a young woman who had recovered from COVID-19. The CDR3 runs from the conserved cysteine through the conserved F or W. A D gene is named only where the DNA matches it firmly. Clone size appears in some rows only: once, few, many, or a class for an expanded clone.

clone_size,d_call,j_call,v_call,cdr3_aa,cdr3_nt
few,.,TRBJ1-3,TRBV6-5,CASSYSISGNTIYF,TGTGCCAGCAGTTACTCTATCTCTGGAAACACCATATATTTT
.,TRBD1,TRBJ2-3,TRBV6-1,CASSESGGLFTDTQYF,TGTGCCAGCAGTGAATCAGGGGGCCTTTTCACAGATACGCAGTATTTT
once,.,TRBJ1-6,TRBV4-1,CASSQLRVENSPLHF,TGCGCCAGCAGCCAACTCAGGGTAGAGAATTCACCCCTCCACTTT
once,.,TRBJ1-5,TRBV10-3,CAMGGGNQPQHF,TGTGCCATGGGGGGGGGCAATCAGCCCCAGCATTTT
.,.,TRBJ1-1,TRBV7-9,CASGWGALNTEAFF,TGTGCCAGCGGGTGGGGAGCCTTGAACACTGAAGCTTTCTTT
.,.,TRBJ1-1,TRBV15,CATSRDFETEAFF,TGTGCCACCAGCAGAGATTTTGAGACTGAAGCTTTCTTT
.,.,TRBJ2-7,TRBV7-9,CASSRIPHRESVRYEQYF,TGTGCCAGCAGCCGAATACCTCACAGGGAATCGGTTAGGTACGAGCAGTACTTC
.,.,TRBJ2-1,TRBV21-1,CASSNGQAGEQFF,TGTGCCAGCAGCAATGGACAGGCGGGTGAGCAGTTCTTC
.,.,TRBJ1-2,TRBV18,CASSPPGGDGYTF,TGTGCCAGCTCACCACCGGGGGGAGATGGCTACACCTTC
.,TRBD2,TRBJ2-3,TRBV2,CASRGLAERDTQYF,TGTGCCAGCAGGGGACTAGCGGAGAGAGATACGCAGTATTTT
.,.,TRBJ1-2,TRBV30,CAWTNSGYGYTF,TGTGCCTGGACTAACAGCGGCTATGGCTACACCTTC
.,.,TRBJ1-2,TRBV19,CASSPSSTGLYGYTF,TGTGCCAGTAGCCCCTCCTCGACAGGACTCTATGGCTACACCTTC
.,.,TRBJ1-5,TRBV27,CASSFSGLGPQHF,TGTGCCAGCAGTTTTTCAGGTTTAGGACCCCAGCATTTT
.,.,TRBJ2-1,TRBV5-1,CASSLEQGDNEQFF,TGCGCCAGCAGCTTGGAACAGGGTGACAATGAGCAGTTCTTC
.,TRBD1,TRBJ1-1,TRBV18,CASSRGTGGQWYTEAFF,TGTGCCAGCTCACGGGGGACAGGGGGCCAGTGGTACACTGAAGCTTTCTTT
.,.,TRBJ2-3,TRBV10-3,CAISEPHGTDTQYF,TGTGCCATCAGTGAGCCCCATGGCACAGATACGCAGTATTTT
.,.,TRBJ1-2,TRBV7-3,CASSQEGVKGYTF,TGTGCCAGCAGCCAAGAGGGGGTAAAAGGCTACACCTTC
.,.,TRBJ1-1,TRBV5-1,CASSLQGGGTEAFF,TGCGCCAGCAGCTTGCAAGGTGGCGGCACTGAAGCTTTCTTT